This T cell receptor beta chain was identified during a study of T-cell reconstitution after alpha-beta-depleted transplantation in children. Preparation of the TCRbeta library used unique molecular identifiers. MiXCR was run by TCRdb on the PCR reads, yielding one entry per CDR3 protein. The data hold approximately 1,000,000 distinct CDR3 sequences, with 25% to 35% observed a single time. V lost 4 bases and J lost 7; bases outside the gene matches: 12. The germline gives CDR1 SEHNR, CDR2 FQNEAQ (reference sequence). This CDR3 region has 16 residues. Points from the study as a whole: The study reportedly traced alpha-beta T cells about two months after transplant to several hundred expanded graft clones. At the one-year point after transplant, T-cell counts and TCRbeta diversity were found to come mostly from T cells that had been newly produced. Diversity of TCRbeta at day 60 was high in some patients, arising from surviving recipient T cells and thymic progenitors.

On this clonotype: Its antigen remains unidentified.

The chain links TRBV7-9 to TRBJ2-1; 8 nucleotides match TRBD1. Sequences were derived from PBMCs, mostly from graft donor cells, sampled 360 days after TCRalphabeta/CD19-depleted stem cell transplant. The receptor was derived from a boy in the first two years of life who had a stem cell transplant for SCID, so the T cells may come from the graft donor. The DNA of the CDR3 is TGTGCCAGCAGCTCTCCTGGGGACAGGCCCCTGAATGAGCAGTTCTTC. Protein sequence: CASSSPGDRPLNEQFF. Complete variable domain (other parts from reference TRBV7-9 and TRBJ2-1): DTGVSQNPRHKITKRGQNVTFRCDPISEHNRLYWYRQTLGQGPEFLTYFQNEAQLEKSRLLSDRFSAERPKGSFSTLEIQRTEQGDSAMYLCASSSPGDRPLNEQFFGPGTRLTVL.